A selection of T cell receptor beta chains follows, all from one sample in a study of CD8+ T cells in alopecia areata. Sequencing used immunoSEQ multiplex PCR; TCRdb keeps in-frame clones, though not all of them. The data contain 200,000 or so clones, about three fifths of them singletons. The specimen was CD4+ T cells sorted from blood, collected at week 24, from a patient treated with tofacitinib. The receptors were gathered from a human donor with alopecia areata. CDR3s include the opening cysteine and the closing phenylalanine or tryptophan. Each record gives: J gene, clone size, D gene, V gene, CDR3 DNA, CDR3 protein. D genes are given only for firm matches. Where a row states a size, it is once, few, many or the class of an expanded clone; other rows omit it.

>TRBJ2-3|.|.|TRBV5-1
TGCGCCAGCAGCTTGGCTGGCCTAGTAGTCCCAGATACGCAGTATTTT
CASSLAGLVVPDTQYF
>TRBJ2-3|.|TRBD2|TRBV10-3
TGTGCCATCAGGGATAGCGGGAGGACGAACACAGATACGCAGTATTTT
CAIRDSGRTNTDTQYF
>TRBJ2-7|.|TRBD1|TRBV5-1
TGCGCCAGCAGCTTGGGGGGACAGGGATCCTACGAGCAGTACTTC
CASSLGGQGSYEQYF
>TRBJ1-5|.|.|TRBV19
TGTGCCAGTAATTCGGGCTATAGCAATCAGCCCCAGCATTTT
CASNSGYSNQPQHF
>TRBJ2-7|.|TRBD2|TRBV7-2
TGTGCCAGCAGCTCGACTAGCGGGTCCTCCTACGAGCAGTACTTC
CASSSTSGSSYEQYF
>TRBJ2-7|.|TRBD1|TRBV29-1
TGCAGCGTTGTTCCCCGGACAGGGTTAGTCCAAACCTACGAGCAGTACTTC
CSVVPRTGLVQTYEQYF
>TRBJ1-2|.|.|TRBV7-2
TGTGCCAGCAGCCGGACAGAGTCTTATGGCTACACCTTC
CASSRTESYGYTF
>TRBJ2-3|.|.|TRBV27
TGTGCCAGCAGCCACAACACAGATACGCAGTATTTT
CASSHNTDTQYF
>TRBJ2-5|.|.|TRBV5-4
TGTGCCAGCAGCTTTACAGGGTCCCAAGAGACCCAGTACTTC
CASSFTGSQETQYF
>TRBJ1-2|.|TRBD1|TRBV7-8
TGTGCCAGCAGCGTAAACAGGGGAAACTATGGCTACACCTTC
CASSVNRGNYGYTF
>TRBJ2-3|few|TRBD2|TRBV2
TGTGCCAGCAGTGAGACTAGCCGTAGCACAGATACGCAGTATTTT
CASSETSRSTDTQYF
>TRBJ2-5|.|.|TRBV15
TGTGCCACCAGCAGAGAAACGACAACGGGGGAGACCCAGTACTTC
CATSRETTTGETQYF
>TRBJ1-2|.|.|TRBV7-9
TGTGCCAGCAGCGGGTCCTCAGGAACCTATGGCTACACCTTC
CASSGSSGTYGYTF
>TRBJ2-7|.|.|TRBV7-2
TGTGCCAGCAGCGGAGACAGGTGGATGTACGAGCAGTACTTC
CASSGDRWMYEQYF
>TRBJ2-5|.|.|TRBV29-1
TGCAGCGTTGATTACCCGGATCAAGAGACCCAGTACTTC
CSVDYPDQETQYF
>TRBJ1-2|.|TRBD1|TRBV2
TGTGCCAGCGGGGGGCGGACAGGGAACTATGGCTACACCTTC
CASGGRTGNYGYTF
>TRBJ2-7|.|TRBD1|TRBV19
TGTGCCAGTAGTCGCGGAGGGACAGGGACCGAGCAGTACTTC
CASSRGGTGTEQYF
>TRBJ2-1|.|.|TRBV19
TGTGCCAGTAGTACCTACAATGAGCAGTTCTTC
CASSTYNEQFF
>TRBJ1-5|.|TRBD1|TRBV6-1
TGTGCCAGCAGTGTTGGACAGGGAAGATTCAATCAGCCCCAGCATTTT
CASSVGQGRFNQPQHF
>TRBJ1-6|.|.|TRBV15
TGTGCCACCAGCAGAGCCCAGGGCGATTCACCCCTCCACTTT
CATSRAQGDSPLHF
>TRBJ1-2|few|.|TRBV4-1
TGCGCCAGCAGCCAAGATCTTACCGGGGGGTTTGGCTACACCTTC
CASSQDLTGGFGYTF
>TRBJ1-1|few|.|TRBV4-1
TGCGCCAGCAGCCAAGGACAGGTGGACACTGAAGCTTTCTTT
CASSQGQVDTEAFF
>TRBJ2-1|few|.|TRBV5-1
TGCGCCAGCAGCCCGATGCCCACAGGGAGCTCCTACAATGAGCAGTTCTTC
CASSPMPTGSSYNEQFF
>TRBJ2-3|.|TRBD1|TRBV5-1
TGCGCCAGCAGCTTGGTAGTGACAGGGGGCGCAGATACGCAGTATTTT
CASSLVVTGGADTQYF
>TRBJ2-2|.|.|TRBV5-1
TGCGCCAGCAGCTTGGAGTTAGTAGGCAGGACCGGGGAGCTGTTTTTT
CASSLELVGRTGELFF
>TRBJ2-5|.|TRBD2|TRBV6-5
TGTGCCAGCAGTTACTCGAGCGGGGCGGAACAAGAGACCCAGTACTTC
CASSYSSGAEQETQYF
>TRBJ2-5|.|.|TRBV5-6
TGTGCCAGCAGCCTCCGCCTCACGTCTCAAGAGACCCAGTACTTC
CASSLRLTSQETQYF
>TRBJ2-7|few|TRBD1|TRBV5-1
TGCGCCAGCAGCTTGGGGACAGGGGGCGCCGAGCAGTACTTC
CASSLGTGGAEQYF
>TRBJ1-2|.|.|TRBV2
TGTGCCAGCAGTGAAGGCTATGGCTACACCTTC
CASSEGYGYTF
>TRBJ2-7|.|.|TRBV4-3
TGCGCCAGCAGCCAAGATAGGGGGTACGAGCAGTACTTC
CASSQDRGYEQYF
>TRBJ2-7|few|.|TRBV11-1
TGTGCCAGCAGCTTAGCCCCGACTTCGACCAATGCATACGAGCAGTACTTC
CASSLAPTSTNAYEQYF
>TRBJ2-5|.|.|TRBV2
TGTGCCAGCAGTGAAGGTAGTGGGATAGAGACCCAGTACTTC
CASSEGSGIETQYF
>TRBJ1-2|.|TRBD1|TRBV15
TGTGCCACCAGCAGAGATCGCGGAACAGGGGGCTATGGCTACACCTTC
CATSRDRGTGGYGYTF
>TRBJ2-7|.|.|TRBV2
TGTGCCAGCAGTTCAGACAGCTACGAGCAGTACTTC
CASSSDSYEQYF
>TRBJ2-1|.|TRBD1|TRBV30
TGTGCCTGGAGTGGACGACAGGGAAATGAGCAGTTCTTC
CAWSGRQGNEQFF
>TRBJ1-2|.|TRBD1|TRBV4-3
TGCGCCAGCAGCCAAGGACAGGGAGCCGATGGCTACACCTTC
CASSQGQGADGYTF
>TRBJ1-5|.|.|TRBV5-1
TGCGCCAGCAGTGACGGGGGGAATCAGCCCCAGCATTTT
CASSDGGNQPQHF
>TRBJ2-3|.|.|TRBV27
TGTGCCAGCATCCCTGAGGGCCGACCCACAGATACGCAGTATTTT
CASIPEGRPTDTQYF
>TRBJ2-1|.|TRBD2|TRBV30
TGTGCCTGGAAACTAGCGGGAGGGCCCCGGGAGCAGTTCTTC
CAWKLAGGPREQFF
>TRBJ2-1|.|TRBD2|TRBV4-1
TGCGCCAGCAGCCCAAGTATGGAGCGGGGTTACAATGAGCAGTTCTTC
CASSPSMERGYNEQFF